These 30 T cell receptor beta chains originate from one sample sequenced in a study of blood T cell repertoires in COVID-19. TCRdb's copy holds only in-frame clones and misses some; the assay was immunoSEQ multiplex PCR. The repertoire consists of about 350,000 clones, with about 90% occurring once and the leading ten covering 0.9% to 1.2%. The sample comprised PBMCs or T cells enriched from blood (not recorded which). The source of these receptors is a woman in her 30s who had recovered from COVID-19.

This sequence joins TRBV2 and TRBJ1-5; TRBD1 aligns across 8 bases. With 2 bases clipped from V and 6 bases from J, the junction kept 6 bases outside the gene matches. CDR1 and CDR2 (germline): SNHLY, FYNNEI. CDR3 length: 15 amino acids. Here the CDR3 reads CASSERQGASQPQHF. DNA of the CDR3: TGTGCCAGCAGTGAACGGCAGGGGGCTAGTCAGCCCCAGCATTTT.

CDR3 sequence reads: CASSQDGRGSRYEQYF. DNA for the CDR3: TGTGCCAGCAGCCAAGATGGCAGGGGCTCCCGCTACGAGCAGTACTTC. The chain couples TRBV3-1 (or the pseudogene TRBV3-2) to TRBJ2-7, with a weak D call TRBD1 (6 bases). Germline V gene sequence: CDR1 LGHDT, CDR2 YNNKEL (reference sequence). This CDR3 is 16 amino acids long. Trimming left V 0 bases short and J 3 bases short, with 15 bases between.

The rearrangement joins TRBV24-1 to TRBJ1-5; TRBD1 agrees at 7 bases. Per the germline V gene, CDR1 is KGHDR and CDR2 is SFDVKD. V dropped 6 bases and J dropped 2; count of bases not matched to a gene: 9. The CDR3 has 16 residues. The CDR3 region is CATSHTGAGGNQPQHF. The DNA of the CDR3 is TGTGCCACCAGTCATACAGGGGCCGGGGGCAATCAGCCCCAGCATTTT.

The V call is TRBV9, the J call TRBJ2-2; 8 nucleotides match TRBD2. The V and J ends lost 3 bases and 1 base, in that order; junction bases with no gene match: 2. The CDR3 extends over 15 amino acids. Per germline, CDR1 SGDLS and CDR2 YYNGEE. The CDR3 bases are TGTGCCAGCAGCGCCAGCGGGGGGAACACCGGGGAGCTGTTTTTT. Translation gives CASSASGGNTGELFF.

This clone was detected once. This sequence joins TRBV5-5 and TRBJ2-5; 7 bases fit TRBD1. Unmatched junction bases numbered 16, after V lost 4 bases and J lost 4 bases. The CDR3 sequence is 17 residues long. Per germline, CDR1 SGHKS and CDR2 YYEKEE (reference sequence). CDR3 sequence (DNA): TGTGCCAGCAGCCCTCGATCACCCTCGACAGGGATAGAGACCCAGTACTTC. Encoded protein: CASSPRSPSTGIETQYF.

The CDR3 DNA is TGTGCCAGCATCGTCAGGGGAGGGACTGAAGCTTTCTTT. This encodes CASIVRGGTEAFF. J is TRBJ1-1 and V is TRBV9; TRBD1 is a possible D gene (6 bases). The V end was cut by 6 bases, the J end by 5 bases, with 14 bases between. CDR3 length: 13 residues. CDR1 and CDR2 from the germline V gene are SGDLS and YYNGEE.

The chain carries TRBV5-1 and TRBJ1-2; 10 nucleotides line up with TRBD1. Germline V gene lookup returns CDR1 SGHRS and CDR2 YFSETQ. Unmatched junction bases numbered 5, after V lost 3 bases and J lost 6 bases. The CDR3 runs 14 residues. The CDR3 region is CASSWTDRGDGYTF. The DNA of the CDR3 is TGCGCCAGCAGCTGGACGGACAGGGGGGATGGCTACACCTTC.

The chain has TRBV9 and TRBJ2-3; D gene unclear. V was pared by 0 bases and J by 2 bases, with 7 bases between. Germline loops: CDR1 SGDLS, CDR2 YYNGEE. This CDR3 region has 14 residues. The CDR3: CASSVGGFTDTQYF. The CDR3 bases are TGTGCCAGCAGCGTAGGCGGATTCACAGATACGCAGTATTTT.

In this sample, this clone turned up once. This rearrangement joins TRBV5-4 to TRBJ2-3, with D perhaps matching TRBD1 (6 bases). The V end lost 5 bases, the J end lost 3 bases, and 10 bases lay between the germline ends. CDR3 size: 13 residues. Per the germline V gene, CDR1 is SGHNT and CDR2 is YYREEE (reference sequence). The CDR3 nucleotides are TGTGCCAGCAGGGGGGCTAGTACAGATACGCAGTATTTT. Protein product: CASRGASTDTQYF. Complete variable domain (other parts from reference TRBV5-4 and TRBJ2-3): ETGVTQSPTHLIKTRGQQVTLRCSSQSGHNTVSWYQQALGQGPQFIFQYYREEENGRGNFPPRFSGLQFPNYSSELNVNALELDDSALYLCASRGASTDTQYFGPGTRLTVL.

V usage is TRBV27 and J usage is TRBJ1-6; a weak D match, TRBD1 (5 bases). Germline loops: CDR1 MNHEY, CDR2 SMNVEV (reference sequence). The CDR3 is 17 amino acids. Trimming stripped 3 bases from V and 4 bases from J, with 16 bases between. CDR3 bases: TGTGCCAGCAGTTTGTTCCAGGGTGAAGGATATAATTCACCCCTCCACTTT. Translation gives CASSLFQGEGYNSPLHF.

The chain recombines TRBV7-2 with TRBJ2-5, with D maybe TRBD2 (6 bases). Germline lookup yields CDR1 SGHTA and CDR2 FQGNSA. The ends were cut back, 4 bases at V and 5 bases at J, with 11 bases in the middle. This CDR3 spans 13 amino acids. The CDR3 bases are TGTGCCAGCAGCTCCCTCCGGGGGGAGACCCAGTACTTC. Its translation is CASSSLRGETQYF. Full variable domain (remainder filled in from reference TRBV7-2 and TRBJ2-5): GAGVSQSPSNKVTEKGKDVELRCDPISGHTALYWYRQSLGQGLEFLIYFQGNSAPDKSGLPSDRFSAERTGGSVSTLTIQRTQQEDSAVYLCASSSLRGETQYFGPGTRLLVL.

Written as DNA, the CDR3 is TGTGCCAGCAGTGACCCCTGGACTAGCGACACAGATACGCAGTATTTT. Encoded protein: CASSDPWTSDTDTQYF. The J gene is TRBJ2-3, the V gene TRBV6-2 or TRBV6-3; 9 positions match TRBD2. The CDR3 sequence is 16 residues long. Germline loops: CDR1 MNHEY, CDR2 SVGEGT. The V and J ends lost 5 bases and 2 bases, in that order; junction bases with no gene match: 8.

This chain links TRBV7-9 with TRBJ1-4; D remains unclear. The length of the CDR3 is 15 residues. Trimming pared 5 bases from V and 0 bases from J, leaving 10 bases between. Germline loops: CDR1 SEHNR, CDR2 FQNEAQ (reference sequence). CDR3 sequence: CASSGRGATNEKLFF. The CDR3 DNA reads as TGTGCCAGCAGCGGGAGAGGTGCAACTAATGAAAAACTGTTTTTT.

The rearrangement links TRBV25-1 to TRBJ1-2; 10 positions match TRBD1. The CDR3 length is 13 residues. Trimming removed 6 bases from V and 5 bases from J; junction bases left unmatched: 3. Germline loops: CDR1 MGHDK, CDR2 SYGVNS. The DNA for the CDR3 is TGTGCCAGCAGCGCGGACAGGGGGTATGGCTACACCTTC. Translated, it gives CASSADRGYGYTF.

The rearrangement joins TRBV3-1 (or the pseudogene TRBV3-2) to TRBJ2-5, with TRBD1 matching over 8 bases. The CDR3 spans 16 residues. J was trimmed by 5 bases and V by 0 bases; bases with no gene match: 8. Germline V gene data show CDR1 as LGHDT and CDR2 as YNNKEL (reference sequence). The CDR3 here is CASSQEIGRGHETQYF. In DNA, the CDR3 is TGTGCCAGCAGCCAAGAGATAGGCAGGGGGCACGAGACCCAGTACTTC.

The chain recombines TRBV10-3 with TRBJ2-5, with 7 bases that match TRBD2. After removal of 5 bases from V and 2 bases from J, the junction contained 2 bases not matched to a gene. The CDR3 spans 13 residues. Per the germline V gene, CDR1 is ENHRY and CDR2 is SYGVKD. Here the CDR3 DNA reads TGTGCCATCAGTTGGGAGGGACAAGAGACCCAGTACTTC. Its translation: CAISWEGQETQYF.

This clone was recorded a few times. The rearrangement uses TRBV18 and TRBJ2-7; D unclear. Trimming removed 2 bases at V and 0 bases at J, with 8 bases between. Looked up from germline, CDR1 is KGHSH and CDR2 is LQKENI. CDR3 size: 14 residues. CDR3 DNA sequence: TGTGCCAGCTCACCAATCCAGGTCTCCTACGAGCAGTACTTC. Protein sequence: CASSPIQVSYEQYF.

V and J are TRBV18 and TRBJ1-2; 10 bases are a match to TRBD1. V was pared by 3 bases and J by 1 base, with 14 bases of the junction left unmatched. The CDR3 runs to 19 residues. Germline lookup yields CDR1 KGHSH and CDR2 LQKENI. The CDR3 coding sequence is TGTGCCAGCTCACCGGGGGAACCGGGACAGGGGAACCTTAACTATGGCTACACCTTC. Translation: CASSPGEPGQGNLNYGYTF.

The gene calls are TRBV7-9 and TRBJ2-7; TRBD1 matches 7 bases. There are 14 residues in the CDR3. Looked up from germline, CDR1 is SEHNR and CDR2 is FQNEAQ (reference sequence). Trimming cost V 2 bases and J 4 bases; bases outside gene matches: 5. CDR3 sequence (DNA): TGTGCCAGCAGCTTACAGACAGGGTTGTACGAGCAGTACTTC. It is translated as CASSLQTGLYEQYF.

The chain joins TRBV3-1 (or the pseudogene TRBV3-2) to TRBJ1-5; possibly TRBD1 for D (5 bases). CDR3 size: 14 residues. The germline V gene has CDR1 LGHDT and CDR2 YNNKEL (reference sequence). V was trimmed by 4 bases and J by 6 bases, leaving 13 bases between them. This chain's CDR3 is CASSPRGRSQPQHF. CDR3 bases: TGTGCCAGCAGCCCAAGGGGAAGGAGTCAGCCCCAGCATTTT.

The chain couples TRBV5-1 to TRBJ2-5; 10 bases map to TRBD2. Germline V gene data show CDR1 as SGHRS and CDR2 as YFSETQ. The J segment lost 1 base and the V segment lost 1 base, leaving 13 bases of the junction unmatched. The CDR3 covers 19 residues. The CDR3 DNA sequence: TGCGCCAGCAGCTTGAGGGCCGGACTAGCGGCACCCATCCAAGAGACCCAGTACTTC. Translating it yields CASSLRAGLAAPIQETQYF.

This clone was found once. The V gene is TRBV7-6, the J gene TRBJ2-2; weak D call: TRBD1 (6 bases). Germline CDR1 reads SGHVS; CDR2 reads FNYEAQ. The CDR3 is 17 amino acids. Trimming removed 2 bases at V and 0 bases at J, with 13 bases between. As DNA, the CDR3 is TGTGCCAGCAGCTTAACCGGACAGCGAGCGAACACCGGGGAGCTGTTTTTT. Protein sequence: CASSLTGQRANTGELFF.

As regards this clone: This CDR3 is also generated by other DNA sequences in the sample. The chain carries TRBV2 and TRBJ2-7, with D tentatively TRBD1 (5 bases). Germline V CDR1 and CDR2: SNHLY, FYNNEI. This CDR3 spans 11 amino acids. V gave up 9 bases and J gave up 4 bases, with 10 bases separating them. The CDR3, as DNA: TGTGCCAGTTCCGACAGTTACGAGCAGTACTTC. The encoded protein is CASSDSYEQYF. Full variable domain (missing parts from reference TRBV2 and TRBJ2-7): EPEVTQTPSHQVTQMGQEVILRCVPISNHLYFYWYRQILGQKVEFLVSFYNNEISEKSEIFDDQFSVERPDGSNFTLKIRSTKLEDSAMYFCASSDSYEQYFGPGTRLTVT.

This clone was counted a single time. V usage is TRBV30 and J usage is TRBJ1-1; TRBD1 agrees at 7 bases. CDR1 is GTSNPN and CDR2 is SVGIG in the germline V gene (reference sequence). The ends lost 2 bases at V and 3 bases at J; junction bases unmatched: 6. This CDR3 region has 14 residues. The CDR3 loop is CAWSKAGGYTEAFF. Here the CDR3 DNA reads TGTGCCTGGAGTAAGGCAGGGGGGTACACTGAAGCTTTCTTT.

This rearrangement joins TRBV30 to TRBJ1-5, with 8 bases matching TRBD1. Germline CDR1 reads GTSNPN; CDR2 reads SVGIG (reference sequence). This CDR3 has 15 amino acids. Losses at the gene ends were 3 bases for V and 7 bases for J; bases not matched to a gene: 11. In nucleotides, the CDR3 is TGTGCCTGGAGCCGGACAGGGACCAGGGAACAGCCCCAGCATTTT. As protein: CAWSRTGTREQPQHF.

This chain uses TRBV30 with TRBJ2-5; 9 nucleotides match TRBD1. The germline CDR1 and CDR2 sequences are GTSNPN and SVGIG (reference sequence). This CDR3 contains 15 residues. V shed 0 bases and J 4 bases; nucleotides not matched to a gene: 6. The CDR3 nucleotides are TGTGCCTGGAGTGTACTGAGGGGACAGGGAGAGACCCAGTACTTC. The encoded protein is CAWSVLRGQGETQYF.

This chain's CDR3 is CASRAGSTNSPLHF. The CDR3, as DNA: TGTGCCAGCAGAGCCGGGAGCACTAATTCACCCCTCCACTTT. V usage is TRBV25-1 and J usage is TRBJ1-6; D is uncertain. The V end lost 6 bases, the J end lost 6 bases, and 12 bases lay between the germline ends. The CDR3 totals 14 residues. The germline gives CDR1 MGHDK, CDR2 SYGVNS.

This sequence joins TRBV28 and TRBJ2-7, with 10 bases that match TRBD1. The junction had 12 bases not matched to a gene; V was cut back by 6 bases and J by 4 bases. The length of the CDR3 is 16 residues. CDR1 and CDR2 from the germline V gene are MDHEN and SYDVKM. CDR3 amino acids: CASSAVGQGFFYEQYF. The CDR3 coding sequence is TGTGCCAGCAGCGCGGTGGGACAGGGGTTCTTTTACGAGCAGTACTTC. Filled out from reference TRBV28 and TRBJ2-7, the complete variable domain reads DVKVTQSSRYLVKRTGEKVFLECVQDMDHENMFWYRQDPGLGLRLIYFSYDVKMKEKGDIPEGYSVSREKKERFSLILESASTNQTSMYLCASSAVGQGFFYEQYFGPGTRLTVT.

The chain has TRBV11-3 and TRBJ2-1, with D perhaps matching TRBD2 (5 bases). Germline CDR1 and CDR2: SGHNT and YENEEA. This CDR3 spans 14 amino acids. Between the trimmed V and J ends, which lost 5 bases and 2 bases, there was a span of 10 bases. In nucleotides, the CDR3 is TGTGCCAGCAGCCCTCGAGGGACCTACAATGAGCAGTTCTTC. Translating gives CASSPRGTYNEQFF.

The rearrangement uses TRBV4-1 and TRBJ2-2, with 7 nucleotides matching TRBD1. The CDR3 covers 16 residues. V lost 4 bases, J lost 5 bases, and 10 bases stayed unmatched. CDR1 and CDR2 (germline): MGHRA, YSYEKL. The CDR3 nucleotides read TGCGCCAGCAGCCCCCTTGGGCAGGGGGTGACCGGGGAGCTGTTTTTT. Its translation is CASSPLGQGVTGELFF.